Listed below are T cell receptor beta chains from one sample, sequenced in a study of cytomegalovirus exposure and HLA in healthy donors. Assay used: immunoSEQ multiplex PCR; TCRdb lists only in-frame clones, some missing. The table records 45,000 to 60,000 clones, roughly 72% of them present only once. The specimen sequenced was PBMCs. These receptors all stem from a woman between 45 and 65 years old in good health and CMV-seronegative. The CDR3 runs from the conserved cysteine through the conserved F or W. Each record gives: clone size, J gene, D gene, V gene, CDR3 DNA, CDR3 protein. A D gene is named only where the DNA matches it firmly. Some rows have no size entry. The others give once, few or many, or a class for an expanded clone.

>few|TRBJ1-3|-|TRBV23-1
TGCGCCAGCAGCCAAGGGACTGCCCTAGGAAACACCATATATTTT
CASSQGTALGNTIYF
>-|TRBJ1-2|-|TRBV29-1
TGCAGCGTTCAACGCGCGGACTCTAACTATGGCTACACCTTC
CSVQRADSNYGYTF
>-|TRBJ2-1|TRBD1|TRBV28
TGTGCCAGCAGGTTACAGGGGGTGGATGAGCAGTTCTTC
CASRLQGVDEQFF
>-|TRBJ2-1|TRBD2|TRBV7-3
TGTGCCAGCAGCCAGGGACTAGCGGGGAGCGATGAGCAGTTCTTC
CASSQGLAGSDEQFF
>few|TRBJ2-3|TRBD2|TRBV5-4
TGTGCCAGCAGCTTGCCTAGCGGGAGTTCAGATACGCAGTATTTT
CASSLPSGSSDTQYF
>-|TRBJ2-5|TRBD2|TRBV28
TGTGCCAGCAACGTAGCGGGAGGGCCAGAAGAGACCCAGTACTTC
CASNVAGGPEETQYF
>-|TRBJ2-1|-|TRBV5-1
TGCGCCAGCAGCAGACAGGTGGGGGAGGGTGAGCAGTTCTTC
CASSRQVGEGEQFF
>once|TRBJ1-1|TRBD1|TRBV7-2
TGTGCCACCGGGACAGGGGTTAGGACTGAAGCTTTCTTT
CATGTGVRTEAFF
>-|TRBJ1-5|TRBD1|TRBV2
TGTGCCAGCAGTGGGACAGGGCAAATTCAGCCCCAGCATTTT
CASSGTGQIQPQHF
>-|TRBJ2-3|TRBD2|TRBV6-1
TGTGCCAGCAGTGGGGGACTAGCGGGGAACACAGATACGCAGTATTTT
CASSGGLAGNTDTQYF
>-|TRBJ2-5|TRBD1|TRBV30
TGTGCCTGGGGGGGCTCGGGACAGCAAGAGACCCAGTACTTC
CAWGGSGQQETQYF
>-|TRBJ2-5|-|TRBV29-1
TGCAGCGCCGCCGGGACATCAAAAGAGACCCAGTACTTC
CSAAGTSKETQYF
>-|TRBJ2-3|-|TRBV6-5
TGTGCCAGCAGTTACCGGGCGGGGAATACGCAGTATTTT
CASSYRAGNTQYF
>-|TRBJ2-2|-|TRBV5-1
TGCGCCAGCAGCATAGACAGTCCGAACACCGGGGAGCTGTTTTTT
CASSIDSPNTGELFF
>few|TRBJ1-3|-|TRBV6-5
TGTGCCAGCAGTTCGACAGTCAGCTCTGGAAACACCATATATTTT
CASSSTVSSGNTIYF
>-|TRBJ2-7|TRBD1|TRBV19
TGTGCCAGTAGTATAGAGCCCCCGGGACAGGGGGGCTATCCCGGAAACGAGCAGTACTTC
CASSIEPPGQGGYPGNEQYF
>once|TRBJ2-1|-|TRBV5-1
TGCGCCAGCAGCTTGTGGGCAGGGTCTAATGAGCAGTTCTTC
CASSLWAGSNEQFF
>-|TRBJ2-7|TRBD1|TRBV5-1
TGCGCCAGCAGCTTTGAGACAGGGGGCGAGCAGTACTTC
CASSFETGGEQYF
>-|TRBJ1-3|-|TRBV28
TGTGCCAGCATCTCTACAGGTTTTGGAAACACCATATATTTT
CASISTGFGNTIYF
>-|TRBJ1-5|-|TRBV6-1
TGTGCCAGCAGTGGGATGACTGTTCAGCCCCAGCATTTT
CASSGMTVQPQHF
>-|TRBJ1-2|TRBD1|TRBV4-1
TGCGCCAGCAGCCAAGAGACAGGGGGGTCGGACTATGGCTACACCTTC
CASSQETGGSDYGYTF
>-|TRBJ2-7|-|TRBV2
TGTGCCAGCAGTGAACGCAGGGCCAGCTTCTACGAGCAGTACTTC
CASSERRASFYEQYF
>-|TRBJ1-2|TRBD1|TRBV5-6
TGTGCCAGCAGCCCCGACAGGGACTATGGCTACACCTTC
CASSPDRDYGYTF
>-|TRBJ1-1|-|TRBV4-2
TGTGCCAGCAGCCAAGTCACAGGGACCGGGAACACTGAAGCTTTCTTT
CASSQVTGTGNTEAFF
>-|TRBJ2-3|-|TRBV18
TGTGCCAGCTCACCACCAGTACTAGATACGCAGTATTTT
CASSPPVLDTQYF
>once|TRBJ1-2|-|TRBV28
TGTGCCAGCAGTATTCAGGGGAAAGGCTACACCTTC
CASSIQGKGYTF